Reported below is one T cell receptor (beta chain). The target antigen is unknown. This record comes from a study of T cells in Graves' hyperthyroidism and ophthalmopathy. Study results and limitations: Ophthalmopathy, as predicted by the model, came a median about six months after the prediction. Among clonotypes expanded in thyroid above 0.001, most were also found in blood.

If no ophthalmopathy progression occurred within 18 months, Graves' hyperthyroidism was stable. Trimming removed 3 bases from V and 6 bases from J, with 11 bases in between. This CDR3 comprises 13 residues. Germline lookup yields CDR1 SEHNR and CDR2 FQNEAQ (reference sequence). Amplification of TCR beta CDR3 regions was performed using RNA transcripts as template. The HTBI set primed first-round TCR CDR3 RT-PCR. TCRdb reprocessed the multiplex PCR reads via MiXCR and lists one record per CDR3 protein. The sample shows fewer than 350,000 distinct CDR3 sequences, around 15% of them seen only once. The rearrangement uses TRBV7-9 and TRBJ1-2; D is uncertain. The TCR was taken from a middle-aged woman with Graves' hyperthyroidism. The sequenced material came from blood. The CDR3 nucleotides are TGTGCCAGCAGCTTTCACCGGGATCATGGCTACACCTTC. This translates into CASSFHRDHGYTF.